These T cell receptor beta chains were read from a single sample in a study of molecular identifiers for immune sequencing clone quantification. One entry per CDR3 protein results from TCRdb running MiXCR on the PCR reads. Among some 100,000 distinct CDR3 sequences listed, 36% were seen once. The sequenced sample consisted of naive CD8+ T cells from blood, with Jurkat cell RNA spiked in. The receptors originated from a human donor in good health. Some libraries in this study had Jurkat cell RNA spiked in. Each CDR3 is given with its conserved first and last residue. Each record gives: clone size, D gene, V gene, J gene, CDR3 DNA, CDR3 protein. The D gene is left open where the match is weak. For some rows the clone size is stated as once, few or many, or as a class when expanded; others skip it.

NA,NA,TRBV5-6,TRBJ2-7,TGTGCCAGCAGCTTTTGGGGGGCTAGCTCCTACGAGCAGTACTTC,CASSFWGASSYEQYF
many,TRBD2,TRBV7-8,TRBJ2-1,TGTGCCAGCAGCCTCCGACTAGCGGGAGTATTAACCGATGAGCAGTTCTTC,CASSLRLAGVLTDEQFF
NA,TRBD1,TRBV6-5,TRBJ2-7,TGTGCCAGCAGTTACGCCGGGACAGGGGCCTTCGAGCAGTGCTTC,CASSYAGTGAFEQCF
few,NA,TRBV11-2,TRBJ1-3,TGTGCCAGCAGCTTCGGGGTAGATGGAAACACCATATATTTT,CASSFGVDGNTIYF
many,NA,TRBV14,TRBJ2-5,TGTGCCAGCAGCCGATTTACGAGCTTGGAAGAGACCCAGTACTTC,CASSRFTSLEETQYF
NA,NA,TRBV28,TRBJ1-1,TGTGCCAGCCGAGGAGAGGAAGCTTTCTTT,CASRGEEAFF
few,NA,TRBV12-3/TRBV12-4,TRBJ2-3,TGTGCCACCCAAAACACAGATACGCAGTATTTT,CATQNTDTQYF
NA,NA,TRBV11-2,TRBJ2-7,TGTGCCAGCGAATGGGCAGGCTCCTACGAGCAGTACTTC,CASEWAGSYEQYF
NA,NA,TRBV24-1,TRBJ2-3,TGTGCCACCAGTGAGGGGACAGATACGCAGTATTTT,CATSEGTDTQYF
few,TRBD1,TRBV7-9,TRBJ2-5,TGTGCCAGCAGCCTTACTAGACAGGGTGGTGTAAAGACCCAGTACTTC,CASSLTRQGGVKTQYF
NA,NA,TRBV12-3/TRBV12-4,TRBJ2-7,TGTGCCAGCAGTGAGACAGTCCAGCAGTACTTC,CASSETVQQYF
few,TRBD1,TRBV13,TRBJ2-7,TGTGCCAGCAGCTCCATGTTTGGGACAGGGGGCTACGAGCAGTACTTC,CASSSMFGTGGYEQYF
NA,NA,TRBV25-1,TRBJ2-1,TGTGCCAGCAGTCACCCCATCAGAAATGAGCAGTTCTTC,CASSHPIRNEQFF
once,NA,TRBV6-5,TRBJ2-1,TGTGCCAGCAGTTACTCCGGACTATACTACAATGAGCGGTTCTTC,CASSYSGLYYNERFF
few,NA,TRBV9,TRBJ1-1,TGTGCCAGCAGCGTAGTTAGTTCTGAAGCTTTCTTT,CASSVVSSEAFF
NA,TRBD1,TRBV4-3,TRBJ2-3,TGCGCCAGCAGTACGACAGGGGCTATCACAGATACGCAGTATTTT,CASSTTGAITDTQYF
NA,NA,TRBV28,TRBJ2-5,TGTGCCGGGGCGAGGGGAGAGACCCAGTACTTC,CAGARGETQYF
NA,NA,TRBV4-2,TRBJ1-2,TGTGCCAGCCGCCCACAGGTCGGGGCTGGCTACACCTTC,CASRPQVGAGYTF
NA,TRBD2,TRBV4-1,TRBJ2-7,TGCGCCAGCAGTCCCGGACTAGCGGCGCCTTACGAGCAGTACTTC,CASSPGLAAPYEQYF